The text below deals with one T cell receptor beta chain. Its antigen is currently unknown. The data are from a study of T cells after yellow fever vaccination. Whole-study context: Low-cell-number fractions underwent preparation using SMART-Seq v4 Ultra Low Input. Whole-study findings and limits: Compared with primary, the secondary response was weaker and peaked at day 5, not 15. Overall, a small share of clonotypes was seen in both CD4 and CD8 compartments.

J lost 12 bases, V lost 0 bases, and 10 bases had no gene match. Germline V lookup: CDR1 MNHEY, CDR2 SVGAGI. The CDR3 covers 15 residues. TCRdb passed the 5' RACE reads through MiXCR, listing each CDR3 protein once. In the table there are 180,000 or so distinct CDR3 sequences, 9.5% to 12% of which are singletons. This receptor was identified in a young man who received the YFV17D yellow fever vaccine. This rearrangement joins TRBV6-5 to TRBJ2-1; 8 bases are a match to TRBD2. The sample consisted of CD8+ T cells sorted from PBMCs, taken 15 days after the yellow fever booster vaccination. CDR3: CASSYSLSGTTGQFF. As DNA, the CDR3 is TGTGCCAGCAGTTACTCCCTTAGCGGGACGACGGGGCAGTTCTTC.